The 21 T cell receptor beta chains below all came from one sample that was sequenced in a study of T-cell memory formation after mild COVID-19. TCRdb fed the 5' RACE reads into MiXCR, producing one record per CDR3 protein. Found here are 250,000 to 350,000 distinct CDR3 sequences, 15% of them singletons; the top ten hold roughly 20%. Input material: PBMCs or a T cell subset sorted from them (not recorded which). The receptor set was obtained from a man between 18 and 29 years old who had mild COVID-19 (a few samples of this study predate the infection). Cell type and time point are not known.

This clonotype was seen a few times. The chain uses TRBV25-1 and TRBJ2-6; 9 nucleotides agree with TRBD1. V dropped 6 bases and J dropped 0; count of bases not matched to a gene: 6. The CDR3 is made up of 17 amino acids. Germline V gene lookup returns CDR1 MGHDK and CDR2 SYGVNS. The CDR3 sequence is CASSETGGSSGANVLTF. CDR3 nucleotide sequence: TGTGCCAGCAGCGAGACAGGGGGAAGCTCTGGGGCCAACGTCCTGACTTTC. The entire variable domain, with the rest obtained from reference TRBV25-1 and TRBJ2-6, is as follows: EADIYQTPRYLVIGTGKKITLECSQTMGHDKMYWYQQDPGMELHLIHYSYGVNSTEKGDLSSESTVSRIRTEHFPLTLESARPSHTSQYLCASSETGGSSGANVLTFGAGSRLTVL.

The V call is TRBV29-1, the J call TRBJ1-2; 8 bases align to TRBD1. V gave up 6 bases and J gave up 8 bases; unmatched junction bases: 5. The CDR3 runs 11 residues. The V gene's germline CDR1 is SQVTM and CDR2 ANQGSEA. The CDR3 region has the DNA TGCAGCGTCAGGGGGCTGGGCGGCTACACCTTC. The encoded protein is CSVRGLGGYTF.

This clonotype was seen a handful of times. V gene TRBV5-1 combines with J gene TRBJ1-5, with D unclear. Germline V gives CDR1 SGHRS, CDR2 YFSETQ. The CDR3 is 15 residues long. The V and J ends lost 4 bases and 11 bases respectively, with 22 bases between them. The CDR3 region has the DNA TGCGCCAGCAGCCCAGGACCCCGGGTTCGATCGGCCCAGCATTTT. Protein sequence: CASSPGPRVRSAQHF.

V usage is TRBV12-3 or TRBV12-4 and J usage is TRBJ1-2; D call uncertain. The V end was cut by 1 base, the J end by 8 bases, with 8 bases between. The length of the CDR3 is 12 residues. The CDR3 protein is CASSLGGSGYTF. Written as DNA, the CDR3 is TGTGCCAGCAGTTTAGGGGGAAGCGGCTACACCTTC.

J is TRBJ2-1 and V is TRBV24-1; D may be TRBD2 (5 bases). The CDR3 loop spans 15 amino acids. Germline V gene lookup returns CDR1 KGHDR and CDR2 SFDVKD. V shed 0 bases and J shed 8 bases, with 13 bases lying between them. CDR3 loop: CATSDLHGVRDEQFF. The CDR3 DNA sequence: TGTGCCACCAGTGATTTGCACGGGGTTAGGGATGAGCAGTTCTTC.

This clonotype was detected only a few times. The gene calls are TRBV11-2 and TRBJ2-2, with no clear D. The CDR3 is 14 residues long. Trimming pared 2 bases from V and 3 bases from J, leaving 7 bases between. CDR1 is SGHAT and CDR2 is FQNNGV in the germline V gene. CDR3: CASSLSRHTGELFF. DNA for the CDR3: TGTGCCAGCAGCTTATCCAGGCACACCGGGGAGCTGTTTTTT.

This clonotype has just a few counts. V and J are TRBV25-1 and TRBJ1-4; D unclear. CDR1 and CDR2 (germline): MGHDK, SYGVNS. The CDR3 extends over 11 amino acids. Trimming stripped 4 bases from V and 7 bases from J, with 4 bases between. The CDR3 nucleotides read TGTGCCAGCAGTGGCAGTGAAAAACTGTTTTTT. This sequence encodes CASSGSEKLFF.

This sequence joins TRBV4-1 and TRBJ1-5, with 7 bases lining up with TRBD1. The length of the CDR3 is 17 residues. The V segment lost 1 base and the J segment 6 bases; nucleotides outside the gene matches: 12. Looked up from germline, CDR1 is MGHRA and CDR2 is YSYEKL. CDR3 nucleotides: TGCGCCAGCAGCCAAGGTGATGGGACAGTAAATTCTCAGCCCCAGCATTTT. It codes for CASSQGDGTVNSQPQHF.

The V and J genes are TRBV9 and TRBJ1-5; D remains unclear. Trimming left V 3 bases short and J 7 bases short, with 11 bases between. The CDR3 spans 13 residues. CDR1 and CDR2 (germline): SGDLS, YYNGEE. As DNA, the CDR3 is TGTGCCAGCAGCGCCGGACTACACCAGCCCCAGCATTTT. It encodes CASSAGLHQPQHF.

This clonotype has just a few counts. Because the CDR3's place on the DNA is in doubt, the DNA is left out and the CDR3 is given as listed by TCRdb. The gene calls are TRBV27 and TRBJ2-2; the table assigns TRBD1, which was not confirmed against the DNA. The CDR3 sequence runs 16 residues, both termini included. From germline, CDR1 is MNHEY and CDR2 SMNVEV (reference sequence). CDR3 loop: CASSSSGQGRTGELFF.

The chain links TRBV7-9 to TRBJ2-6; no firm D call. Trimming removed 1 base from V and 4 bases from J, with 2 bases in between. This CDR3 contains 13 residues. The germline CDR1 and CDR2 sequences are SEHNR and FQNEAQ (reference sequence). CDR3 loop: CASSLEGANVLTF. CDR3 nucleotides: TGTGCCAGCAGCTTAGAGGGGGCCAACGTCCTGACTTTC.

V and J are TRBV5-6 and TRBJ2-1; possibly TRBD2 for D (6 bases). The CDR3 totals 13 residues. V lost 4 bases, J lost 3 bases, and 8 bases lay in between. Germline CDR1 reads SGHDT; CDR2 reads YYEEEE. Written as DNA, the CDR3 is TGTGCCAGCAGCGGGACTCACTACAATGAGCAGTTCTTC. This encodes CASSGTHYNEQFF. Combining the CDR3 with reference TRBV5-6 and TRBJ2-1 gives the whole variable domain DAGVTQSPTHLIKTRGQQVTLRCSPKSGHDTVSWYQQALGQGPQFIFQYYEEEERQRGNFPDRFSGHQFPNYSSELNVNALLLGDSALYLCASSGTHYNEQFFGPGTRLTVL.

DNA for the CDR3: TGTGCCAGCACCAAAGGACAGGGGGCAAGCTCCTACAATGAGCAGTTCTTC. It is translated as CASTKGQGASSYNEQFF. This sequence joins TRBV6-1 and TRBJ2-1; 11 bases line up with TRBD1. Trimming took 7 bases from V and 0 from J; bases not matched to a gene: 8. Germline assignment: CDR1 MNHNS and CDR2 SASEGT. There are 17 residues in the CDR3.

J is TRBJ1-1 and V is TRBV5-4; D is undetermined. V lost 3 bases and J 1 base, leaving 7 bases between the germline ends. This CDR3 has 13 amino acids. Germline CDR1 SGHNT, CDR2 YYREEE (reference sequence). CDR3 region: CASSSVTNTEAFF. The DNA for the CDR3 is TGTGCCAGCAGCTCCGTGACGAACACTGAAGCTTTCTTT.

The rearrangement joins TRBV29-1 to TRBJ2-5; D ambiguous. V was clipped by 0 bases and J by 2 bases, with 1 base between them. Germline values: CDR1 SQVTM, CDR2 ANQGSEA. The CDR3 is 11 amino acids. CDR3 sequence reads: CSVEEQETQYF. The CDR3 coding sequence is TGCAGCGTTGAAGAGCAAGAGACCCAGTACTTC.

V gene TRBV15 combines with J gene TRBJ1-2; D is unclear. Deletions cut 0 bases from V and 2 bases from J, with 16 bases between. The germline V gene has CDR1 LNHNV and CDR2 YYDKDF (reference sequence). The CDR3 is 17 amino acids. This CDR3 is CATSRDLGSPENYGYTF. The CDR3, as DNA: TGTGCCACCAGCAGAGATCTGGGGAGTCCGGAAAACTATGGCTACACCTTC.

In this sample, this clonotype turned up a few times. The chain is built from TRBV20-1 and TRBJ2-1, with a weak D call TRBD1 (7 bases). The CDR3 totals 14 residues. CDR1 is DFQATT and CDR2 is SNEGSKA in the germline V gene (reference sequence). The V end lost 8 bases, the J end lost 3 bases, and 17 bases lay between the germline ends. The CDR3, as DNA: TGCAGTCACGAGTCAGGGGGGTTCTACAATGAGCAGTTCTTC. It translates to CSHESGGFYNEQFF.

A few counts support this clonotype. The genes are TRBV7-2 and TRBJ2-3; TRBD1 is a possible D gene (6 bases). This CDR3 spans 14 amino acids. Germline V gives CDR1 SGHTA, CDR2 FQGNSA. V was trimmed by 5 bases and J by 3 bases, leaving 12 bases between them. This CDR3 reads CASSKTTGTDTQYF. The CDR3 DNA sequence: TGTGCCAGCAGCAAAACCACAGGGACAGATACGCAGTATTTT. Combining the CDR3 with reference TRBV7-2 and TRBJ2-3 gives the whole variable domain GAGVSQSPSNKVTEKGKDVELRCDPISGHTALYWYRQSLGQGLEFLIYFQGNSAPDKSGLPSDRFSAERTGGSVSTLTIQRTQQEDSAVYLCASSKTTGTDTQYFGPGTRLTVL.

There are a few counts of this clonotype. The V call is TRBV5-6, the J call TRBJ1-2; 7 positions match TRBD1. From germline, CDR1 is SGHDT and CDR2 YYEEEE. CDR3 length equals 14 residues. Trimming removed 4 bases from V and 4 bases from J; junction bases left unmatched: 7. Here the CDR3 DNA reads TGTGCCAGCAGCCTGCAGGGACAGATCTATGGCTACACCTTC. Translating it yields CASSLQGQIYGYTF.

The chain employs TRBV7-9 and TRBJ2-7; D uncertain. Germline CDR1 and CDR2: SEHNR and FQNEAQ (reference sequence). The V end was cut by 4 bases, the J end by 7 bases, with 8 bases between. The CDR3 spans 11 residues. The CDR3: CASSSSREQYF. As DNA, the CDR3 is TGTGCCAGCAGCTCCTCTCGGGAGCAGTACTTC.

The chain uses TRBV2 and TRBJ1-2; a possible D gene is TRBD1 (5 bases). CDR1 is SNHLY and CDR2 is FYNNEI in the germline V gene. The CDR3 has 16 residues. V was trimmed by 5 bases and J by 5 bases, leaving 21 bases between them. CDR3 sequence (DNA): TGTGCCAGCAGTAGCGGGCCTCCAGGGACGGGATATGGCTACACCTTC. Translating it yields CASSSGPPGTGYGYTF.